These 10 T cell receptor beta chains originate from one sample sequenced in a study of T cells in tuberculosis. The table came from immunoSEQ multiplex PCR; TCRdb's copy has only in-frame clones and leaves some out. The sample has roughly 29,000 clones, approximately 93% seen once. The specimen sequenced was PBMCs. These receptors all come from a donor aged 10 to 29 with latent tuberculosis or without tuberculosis infection.

The rearrangement links TRBV19 to TRBJ2-2; 8 bases are a match to TRBD2. The CDR3 length is 14 residues. CDR1 and CDR2 (germline): LNHDA, SQIVND (reference sequence). The V gene end was trimmed by 6 bases and the J gene end by 4 bases; junction bases not matched to a gene: 4. CDR3: CASRSGGSTGELFF. CDR3 bases: TGTGCCAGTAGGAGCGGGGGCAGCACCGGGGAGCTGTTTTTT.

CDR3 nucleotides: TGTGCCAGCAGAGCGGCGGGAGCGGAAACCGGGGAGCTGTTTTTT. This translates into CASRAAGAETGELFF. V usage is TRBV5-6 and J usage is TRBJ2-2; 7 nucleotides agree with TRBD2. J lost 5 bases, V lost 5 bases, and 9 bases had no gene match. The CDR3 extends over 15 amino acids. CDR1 and CDR2 (germline): SGHDT, YYEEEE.

CDR3 sequence (DNA): TGTGCCAGCAGCTCTAGGAGGATCTCGGGAGGCTATGGCTACACCTTC. Translation gives CASSSRRISGGYGYTF. The chain combines TRBV7-2 with TRBJ1-2; the D is unclear. The germline gives CDR1 SGHTA, CDR2 FQGNSA. V was pared by 4 bases and J by 4 bases, with 19 bases between. This CDR3 is built from 16 residues.

V usage is TRBV7-9 and J usage is TRBJ1-1; D is possibly TRBD1 (6 bases). Per germline, CDR1 SEHNR and CDR2 FQNEAQ (reference sequence). The V and J ends lost 5 bases and 0 bases respectively, with 19 bases between them. The CDR3 is made up of 17 amino acids. This CDR3 is CASSPPGGADMNTEAFF. The DNA of the CDR3 is TGTGCCAGCAGCCCCCCGGGGGGGGCAGACATGAACACTGAAGCTTTCTTT. The entire variable domain, with the rest obtained from reference TRBV7-9 and TRBJ1-1, is as follows: DTGVSQNPRHKITKRGQNVTFRCDPISEHNRLYWYRQTLGQGPEFLTYFQNEAQLEKSRLLSDRFSAERPKGSFSTLEIQRTEQGDSAMYLCASSPPGGADMNTEAFFGQGTRLTVV.

The chain joins TRBV7-9 to TRBJ2-1; 13 bases match TRBD2. The CDR3 consists of 16 residues. Germline trimming cut 7 bases from V and 9 bases from J; bases unmatched to any gene: 12. The V gene's germline CDR1 is SEHNR and CDR2 FQNEAQ (reference sequence). The CDR3 nucleotides read TGTGCCAGCACCAGAGGGACTAGCGGGAAAGGAGGTGAGCAGTTCTTC. Protein product: CASTRGTSGKGGEQFF.

The J gene is TRBJ1-6, the V gene TRBV6-5, with D possibly being TRBD1 (5 bases). The CDR3 runs to 13 residues. CDR1 and CDR2 from the germline V gene are MNHEY and SVGAGI. Trimming shortened V by 11 bases and J by 8 bases, and 16 bases separated the two germline ends. As DNA, the CDR3 is TGTGCCGTTGGGGTGGGGCGTGATTCACCCCTCCACTTT. Protein sequence: CAVGVGRDSPLHF.

The chain links TRBV27 to TRBJ2-1, with a tentative D call TRBD2 (5 bases). Trimming cost V 5 bases and J 0 bases, with 14 bases left between them. Germline CDR1 is MNHEY and CDR2 is SMNVEV (reference sequence). This CDR3 comprises 16 residues. CDR3 sequence: CASSPGFGGSYNEQFF. Here the CDR3 DNA reads TGTGCCAGCAGTCCGGGGTTCGGCGGCTCCTACAATGAGCAGTTCTTC.

The J gene is TRBJ1-4, the V gene TRBV6-6, with D hard to call. Germline CDR1 is MNHNY and CDR2 is SVGAGI (reference sequence). V lost 10 bases and J 4 bases, leaving 13 bases between the germline ends. This CDR3 has 13 residues. For the CDR3, the DNA is TGTGCCACCCGGGCAGACTATAATGAAAAACTGTTTTTT. This translates into CATRADYNEKLFF.

The chain joins TRBV9 to TRBJ2-1; 7 bases agree with TRBD2. The CDR3 is made up of 17 amino acids. V was pared by 4 bases and J by 1 base, with 11 bases of the junction left unmatched. CDR1 is SGDLS and CDR2 is YYNGEE in the germline V gene. CDR3 loop: CASSPFMWGGSYNEQFF. In DNA form, the CDR3 reads TGTGCCAGCAGCCCGTTTATGTGGGGGGGGTCCTACAATGAGCAGTTCTTC.

The chain has TRBV15 and TRBJ2-2; no firm D call. Germline V lookup: CDR1 LNHNV, CDR2 YYDKDF (reference sequence). The CDR3 contains 14 residues. V dropped 5 bases and J dropped 4 bases, with 11 bases sitting between them. In DNA form, the CDR3 reads TGTGCCACCAGCGTCGGCCGAGGCACCGGGGAGCTGTTTTTT. This codes for CATSVGRGTGELFF.